The clone carrying this T cell receptor beta chain was observed a few times. A much more abundant neighbour one base away suggests this may be a read error. This sample is drawn from a study of CD8+CD57+ T cells in acquired aplastic anemia. TCR beta VDJ and CDR3 profiles were obtained from a genomic DNA template. TCRdb used MiXCR to reprocess the reads, holding one entry per CDR3 protein. The sample yields around 170,000 distinct CDR3 sequences, just over 45% seen once. The CDR3 spans 13 residues. V shed 4 bases and J shed 9 bases, with 12 bases lying between them. The V gene's germline CDR1 is SEHNR and CDR2 FQNEAQ (reference sequence).

This chain uses TRBV7-9 with TRBJ2-2, with a tentative D call TRBD2 (5 bases). The sequenced material came from sorted CD4+, CD8+, or CD8+CD57+ T cells (not recorded which) from PBMCs. The sequence came from a human donor in good health. CDR3 region: CASSSAREWELFF. In DNA form, the CDR3 reads TGTGCCAGCAGCTCAGCGAGGGAGTGGGAGCTGTTTTTT.